These 13 T cell receptor beta chains share one sample of origin, sequenced in a study of blood T cell repertoires in COVID-19. Sequenced by immunoSEQ multiplex PCR; TCRdb stores in-frame clones only, minus some. This sample carries some 360,000 clones, approximately 90% of them seen once, and the ten largest clones take over 3.5%. Sequencing used peripheral blood. These TCRs come from a woman between 55 and 75 years old with COVID-19, enrolled during active disease.

The chain carries TRBV7-9 and TRBJ2-1, with D perhaps TRBD2 (7 bases). The V end was cut by 5 bases, the J end by 9 bases, with 23 bases between. The CDR3 spans 16 residues. The V gene's germline CDR1 is SEHNR and CDR2 FQNEAQ (reference sequence). The CDR3 DNA is TGTGCCAGCAGCACTCCCGTTTGGGGGGGGGCGGGTGAGCAGTTCTTC. Translation: CASSTPVWGGAGEQFF. Looking up the rest from reference TRBV7-9 and TRBJ2-1 gives the full variable domain: DTGVSQNPRHKITKRGQNVTFRCDPISEHNRLYWYRQTLGQGPEFLTYFQNEAQLEKSRLLSDRFSAERPKGSFSTLEIQRTEQGDSAMYLCASSTPVWGGAGEQFFGPGTRLTVL.

V is TRBV15 and J is TRBJ1-4, with D maybe TRBD1 (5 bases). CDR3 length: 15 residues. Germline CDR1 is LNHNV and CDR2 is YYDKDF (reference sequence). The ends were cut back, 5 bases at V and 0 bases at J, with 10 bases in the middle. CDR3 region: CATSPSGSTNEKLFF. The DNA for the CDR3 is TGTGCCACCAGCCCTTCAGGGTCAACTAATGAAAAACTGTTTTTT.

This clone has more than one count but fewer than ten. The rearrangement uses TRBV7-9 and TRBJ2-5, with 7 bases aligning to TRBD2. Germline assignment: CDR1 SEHNR and CDR2 FQNEAQ (reference sequence). V trimming: 3 bases; J trimming: 1 base; junction bases outside the gene matches: 8. The CDR3 spans 16 residues. The CDR3 nucleotides read TGTGCCAGCAGCTTGGCGTCTAGCGGCCTCCAAGAGACCCAGTACTTC. Protein: CASSLASSGLQETQYF.

On this clone itself: The same CDR3 can be traced to other DNA sequences in this sample. The chain recombines TRBV9 with TRBJ1-4, with 9 bases aligning to TRBD1. The CDR3 length is 15 residues. Germline assignment: CDR1 SGDLS and CDR2 YYNGEE. Trimming cost V 0 bases and J 8 bases; bases outside gene matches: 5. The CDR3 sequence: CASSVATGGGEKLFF. The CDR3 region has the DNA TGTGCCAGCAGCGTAGCTACAGGGGGCGGCGAAAAACTGTTTTTT.

The genes are TRBV24-1 and TRBJ1-1; maybe TRBD1 (6 bases). The CDR3 covers 15 residues. Germline CDR1 reads KGHDR; CDR2 reads SFDVKD. Between the trimmed V and J ends, which lost 4 bases and 3 bases, there was a span of 14 bases. CDR3 region: CATSDHRTEYTEAFF. CDR3 DNA sequence: TGTGCCACCAGTGACCACCGGACAGAGTACACTGAAGCTTTCTTT.

A single count supports this clone. J is TRBJ2-1 and V is TRBV19; 8 nucleotides align to TRBD2. From germline, CDR1 is LNHDA and CDR2 SQIVND (reference sequence). After removal of 3 bases from V and 4 bases from J, the junction contained 5 bases not matched to a gene. The CDR3 loop spans 15 amino acids. CDR3 nucleotides: TGTGCCAGTAGTATCCGGGCTAGCGGGTACAATGAGCAGTTCTTC. Its protein is CASSIRASGYNEQFF. Full variable domain (missing parts from reference TRBV19 and TRBJ2-1): DGGITQSPKYLFRKEGQNVTLSCEQNLNHDAMYWYRQDPGQGLRLIYYSQIVNDFQKGDIAEGYSVSREKKESFPLTVTSAQKNPTAFYLCASSIRASGYNEQFFGPGTRLTVL.

The chain links TRBV19 to TRBJ1-2; tentatively, D is TRBD1 (5 bases). Germline CDR1 is LNHDA and CDR2 is SQIVND (reference sequence). Trimming took 3 bases from V and 4 from J, leaving 12 bases between them. The CDR3 extends over 14 amino acids. The CDR3 DNA follows: TGTGCCAGTAGTATTGACAGTTATCCCTATGGCTACACCTTC. Amino acid sequence: CASSIDSYPYGYTF.

This chain connects TRBV14 to TRBJ2-5, with D possibly TRBD1 on 6 matching bases. Trimming took 5 bases from V and 5 from J, leaving 12 bases between them. The CDR3 runs 13 residues. The germline CDR1 and CDR2 sequences are SGHDN and FVKESK. The CDR3 nucleotides are TGTGCCAGCAGCTCAGGGGTGTCGGAGACCCAGTACTTC. This sequence encodes CASSSGVSETQYF.

In regard to this clone: One junction end does not reproduce the germline sequence, and a read error may be involved. This rearrangement joins TRBV3-1 (or the pseudogene TRBV3-2) to TRBJ2-1, with D possibly being TRBD2 (7 bases). Germline CDR1 LGHDT, CDR2 YNNKEL (reference sequence). The CDR3 is 11 residues long. Here the CDR3 DNA reads TGTGCCAGCAGCCGGGGGGGCGAAAGGGTCTTC. This codes for CASSRGGERVF.

CDR3 nucleotides: TGCAGTGCTAGTAATCAGGGGGCGGGAGGCTACACCTTC. It is translated as CSASNQGAGGYTF. The chain recombines TRBV20-1 with TRBJ1-2; 8 bases map to TRBD1. The ends lost 3 bases at V and 8 bases at J; junction bases unmatched: 8. Per germline, CDR1 DFQATT and CDR2 SNEGSKA (reference sequence). The CDR3 has 13 amino acids.

The gene calls are TRBV5-1 and TRBJ2-2; D call uncertain. The CDR3 contains 15 residues. In germline, CDR1 is SGHRS, CDR2 YFSETQ. Trimming left V 6 bases short and J 0 bases short, with 12 bases between. CDR3 sequence reads: CASTRGEANTGELFF. Written as DNA, the CDR3 is TGCGCCAGCACCCGCGGAGAAGCGAACACCGGGGAGCTGTTTTTT.

The V and J genes are TRBV7-9 and TRBJ2-3, with D unclear. Germline CDR1 SEHNR, CDR2 FQNEAQ (reference sequence). The CDR3 is 13 residues long. The ends were cut back, 1 base at V and 8 bases at J, with 10 bases in the middle. CDR3 DNA: TGTGCCAGCAGCTTAGGAGACCGGGTTACGCAGTATTTT. It is translated as CASSLGDRVTQYF.

The chain couples TRBV5-4 to TRBJ2-1; 8 nucleotides line up with TRBD2. J gave up 0 bases and V 0 bases, and 5 bases lay outside the gene matches. This CDR3 spans 17 amino acids. Looked up from germline, CDR1 is SGHNT and CDR2 is YYREEE (reference sequence). CDR3 nucleotide sequence: TGTGCCAGCAGCTTGGCCATAGGGACTAGCTCCTACAATGAGCAGTTCTTC. This gives the protein CASSLAIGTSSYNEQFF.